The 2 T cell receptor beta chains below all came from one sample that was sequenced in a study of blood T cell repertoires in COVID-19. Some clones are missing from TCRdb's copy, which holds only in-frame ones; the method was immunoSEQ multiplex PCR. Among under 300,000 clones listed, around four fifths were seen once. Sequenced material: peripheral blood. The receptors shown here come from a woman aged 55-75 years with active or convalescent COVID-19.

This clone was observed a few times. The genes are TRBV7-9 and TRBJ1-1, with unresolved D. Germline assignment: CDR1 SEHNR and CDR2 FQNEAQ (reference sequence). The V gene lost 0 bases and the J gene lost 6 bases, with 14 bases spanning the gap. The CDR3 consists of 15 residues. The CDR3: CASSLAGLGGPEAFF. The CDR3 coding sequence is TGTGCCAGCAGCTTAGCGGGTCTAGGAGGACCTGAAGCTTTCTTT.

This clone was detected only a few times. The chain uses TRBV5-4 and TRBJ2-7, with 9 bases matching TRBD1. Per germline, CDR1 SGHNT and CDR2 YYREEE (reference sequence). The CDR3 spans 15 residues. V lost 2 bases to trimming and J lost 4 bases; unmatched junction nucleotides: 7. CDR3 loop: CASSLQGQGGYEQYF. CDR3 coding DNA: TGTGCCAGCAGCTTACAGGGACAGGGTGGGTACGAGCAGTACTTC.